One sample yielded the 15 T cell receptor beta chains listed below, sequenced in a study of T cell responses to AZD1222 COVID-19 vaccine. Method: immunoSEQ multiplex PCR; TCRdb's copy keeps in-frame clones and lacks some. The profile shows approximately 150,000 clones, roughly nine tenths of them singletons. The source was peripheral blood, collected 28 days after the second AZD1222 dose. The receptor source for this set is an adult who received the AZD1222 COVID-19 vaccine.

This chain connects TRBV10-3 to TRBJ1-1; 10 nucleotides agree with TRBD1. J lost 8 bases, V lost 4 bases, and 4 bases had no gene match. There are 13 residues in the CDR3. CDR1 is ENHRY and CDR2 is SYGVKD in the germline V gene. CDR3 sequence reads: CAISGDRGPEAFF. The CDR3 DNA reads TGTGCCATCAGTGGGGACAGGGGCCCCGAAGCTTTCTTT.

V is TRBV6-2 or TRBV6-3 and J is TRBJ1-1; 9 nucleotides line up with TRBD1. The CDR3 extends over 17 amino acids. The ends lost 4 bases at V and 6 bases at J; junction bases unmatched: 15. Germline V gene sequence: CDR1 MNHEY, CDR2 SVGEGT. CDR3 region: CASSCGQGNPSCAEAFF. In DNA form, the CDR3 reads TGTGCCAGCAGTTGTGGACAGGGGAACCCCTCTTGCGCTGAAGCTTTCTTT.

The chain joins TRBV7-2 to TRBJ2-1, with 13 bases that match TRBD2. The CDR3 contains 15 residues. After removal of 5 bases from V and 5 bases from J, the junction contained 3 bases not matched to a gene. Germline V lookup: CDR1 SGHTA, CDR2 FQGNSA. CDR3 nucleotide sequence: TGTGCCAGCAGCCCGGGACTAGCGGGAAACAATGAGCAGTTCTTC. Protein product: CASSPGLAGNNEQFF.

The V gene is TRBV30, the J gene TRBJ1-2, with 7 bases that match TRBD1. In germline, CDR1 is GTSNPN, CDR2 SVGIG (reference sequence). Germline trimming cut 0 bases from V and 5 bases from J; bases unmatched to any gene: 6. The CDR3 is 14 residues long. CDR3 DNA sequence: TGTGCCTGGAGTGTCCCGGGGGGACAGTATGGCTACACCTTC. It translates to CAWSVPGGQYGYTF.

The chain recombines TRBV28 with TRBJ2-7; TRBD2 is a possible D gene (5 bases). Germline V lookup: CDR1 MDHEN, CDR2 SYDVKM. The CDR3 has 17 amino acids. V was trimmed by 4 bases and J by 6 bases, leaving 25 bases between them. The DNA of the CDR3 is TGTGCCAGCAGTTCCAACGCAATACTAGTTACCCTCGCCGAGCAGTACTTC. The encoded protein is CASSSNAILVTLAEQYF.

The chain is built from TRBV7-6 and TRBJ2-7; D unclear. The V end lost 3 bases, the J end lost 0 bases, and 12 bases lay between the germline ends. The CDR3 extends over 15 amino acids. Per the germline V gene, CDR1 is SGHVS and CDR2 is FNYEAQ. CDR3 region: CASSLSSGGSYEQYF. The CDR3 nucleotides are TGTGCCAGCAGCTTGTCGTCGGGCGGCTCCTACGAGCAGTACTTC.

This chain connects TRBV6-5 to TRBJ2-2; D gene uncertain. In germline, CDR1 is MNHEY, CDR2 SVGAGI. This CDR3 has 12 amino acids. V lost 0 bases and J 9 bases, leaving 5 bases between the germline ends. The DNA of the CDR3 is TGTGCCAGCAGTTACTCGACTCGGGAGCTGTTTTTT. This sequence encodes CASSYSTRELFF.

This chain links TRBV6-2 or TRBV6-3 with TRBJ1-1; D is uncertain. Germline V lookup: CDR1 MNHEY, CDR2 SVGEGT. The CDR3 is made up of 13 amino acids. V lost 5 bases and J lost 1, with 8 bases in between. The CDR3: CASSTSTNTEAFF. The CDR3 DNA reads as TGTGCCAGCAGTACCTCAACGAACACTGAAGCTTTCTTT.

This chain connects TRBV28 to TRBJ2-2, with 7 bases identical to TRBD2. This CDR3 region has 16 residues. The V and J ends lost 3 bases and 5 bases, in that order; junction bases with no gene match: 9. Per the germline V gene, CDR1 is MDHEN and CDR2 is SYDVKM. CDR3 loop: CASSFIHYGGTGELFF. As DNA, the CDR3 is TGTGCCAGCAGTTTCATTCATTACGGGGGGACCGGGGAGCTGTTTTTT.

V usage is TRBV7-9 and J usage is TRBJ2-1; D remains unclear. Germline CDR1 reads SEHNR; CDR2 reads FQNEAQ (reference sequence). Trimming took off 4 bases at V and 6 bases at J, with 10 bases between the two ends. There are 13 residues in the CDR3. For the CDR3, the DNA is TGTGCCAGCAGCTACCCCTCGCGCAATGAGCAGTTCTTC. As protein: CASSYPSRNEQFF.

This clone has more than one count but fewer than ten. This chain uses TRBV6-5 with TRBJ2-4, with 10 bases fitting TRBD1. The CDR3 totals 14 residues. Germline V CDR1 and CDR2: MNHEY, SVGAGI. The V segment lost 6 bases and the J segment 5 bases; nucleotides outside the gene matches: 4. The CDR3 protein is CASRRTGGENIQYF. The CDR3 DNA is TGTGCCAGCAGACGGACAGGGGGGGAAAACATTCAGTACTTC.

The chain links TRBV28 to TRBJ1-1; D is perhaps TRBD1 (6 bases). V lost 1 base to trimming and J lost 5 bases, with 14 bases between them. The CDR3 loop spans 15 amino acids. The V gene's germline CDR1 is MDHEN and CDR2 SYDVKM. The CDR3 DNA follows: TGTGCCAGCAGTTTATTCGGGGAAGGGGGGACTGAAGCTTTCTTT. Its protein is CASSLFGEGGTEAFF.

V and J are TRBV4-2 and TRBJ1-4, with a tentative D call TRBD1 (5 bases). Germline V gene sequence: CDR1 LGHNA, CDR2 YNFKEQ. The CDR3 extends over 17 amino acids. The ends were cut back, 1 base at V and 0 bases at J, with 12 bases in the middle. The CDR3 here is CASSQARGSATNEKLFF. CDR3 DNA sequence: TGTGCCAGCAGCCAAGCGAGGGGCTCGGCAACTAATGAAAAACTGTTTTTT.

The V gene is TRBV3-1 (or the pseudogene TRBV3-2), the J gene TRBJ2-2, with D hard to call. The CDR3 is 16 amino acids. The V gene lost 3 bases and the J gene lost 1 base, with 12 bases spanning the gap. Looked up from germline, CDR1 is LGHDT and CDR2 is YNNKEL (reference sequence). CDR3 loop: CASSQNTLENTGELFF. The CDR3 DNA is TGTGCCAGCAGCCAGAATACCTTAGAGAACACCGGGGAGCTGTTTTTT.

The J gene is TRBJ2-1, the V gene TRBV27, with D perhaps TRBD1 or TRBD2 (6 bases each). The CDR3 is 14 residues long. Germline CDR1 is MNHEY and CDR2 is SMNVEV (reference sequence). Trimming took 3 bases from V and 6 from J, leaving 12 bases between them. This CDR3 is CASSLDGGLNEQFF. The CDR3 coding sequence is TGTGCCAGCAGTTTGGATGGGGGGCTCAATGAGCAGTTCTTC.